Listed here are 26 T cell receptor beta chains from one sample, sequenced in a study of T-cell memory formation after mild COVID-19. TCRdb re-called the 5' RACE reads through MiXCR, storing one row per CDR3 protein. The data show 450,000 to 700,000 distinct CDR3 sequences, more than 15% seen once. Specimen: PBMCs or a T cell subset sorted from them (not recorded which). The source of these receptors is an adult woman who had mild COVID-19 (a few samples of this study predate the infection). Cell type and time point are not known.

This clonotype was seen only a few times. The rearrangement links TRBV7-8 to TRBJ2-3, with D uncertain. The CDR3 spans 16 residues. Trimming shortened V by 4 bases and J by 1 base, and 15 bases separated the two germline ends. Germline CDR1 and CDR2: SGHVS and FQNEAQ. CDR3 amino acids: CASSSPTQLGTDTQYF. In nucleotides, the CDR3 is TGTGCCAGCAGCTCTCCCACCCAGTTAGGCACAGATACGCAGTATTTT.

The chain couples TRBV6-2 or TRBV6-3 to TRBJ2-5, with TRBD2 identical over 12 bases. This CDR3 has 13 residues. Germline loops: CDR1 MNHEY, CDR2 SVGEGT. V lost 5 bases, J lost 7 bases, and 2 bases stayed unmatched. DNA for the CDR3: TGTGCCAGCAGTGGGACTAGCGGGCTGACCCAGTACTTC. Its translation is CASSGTSGLTQYF.

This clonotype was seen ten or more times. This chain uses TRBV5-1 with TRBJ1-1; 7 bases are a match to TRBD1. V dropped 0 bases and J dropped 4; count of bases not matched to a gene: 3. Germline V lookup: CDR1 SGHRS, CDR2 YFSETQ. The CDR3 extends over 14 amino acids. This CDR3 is CASSLASGGTEAFF. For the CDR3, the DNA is TGCGCCAGCAGCTTGGCCTCAGGGGGCACTGAAGCTTTCTTT.

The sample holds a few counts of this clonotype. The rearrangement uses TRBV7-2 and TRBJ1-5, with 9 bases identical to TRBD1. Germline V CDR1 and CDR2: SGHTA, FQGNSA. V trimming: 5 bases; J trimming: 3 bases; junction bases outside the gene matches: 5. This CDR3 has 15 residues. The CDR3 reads CASSPGTGYNQPQHF. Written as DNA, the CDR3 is TGTGCCAGCAGCCCCGGGACAGGGTACAATCAGCCCCAGCATTTT.

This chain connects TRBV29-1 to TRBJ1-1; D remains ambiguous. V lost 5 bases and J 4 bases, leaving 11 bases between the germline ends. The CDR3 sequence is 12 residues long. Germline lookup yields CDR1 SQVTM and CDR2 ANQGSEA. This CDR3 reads CSVYVRSTEAFF. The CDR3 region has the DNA TGCAGCGTTTACGTCAGGTCCACTGAAGCTTTCTTT.

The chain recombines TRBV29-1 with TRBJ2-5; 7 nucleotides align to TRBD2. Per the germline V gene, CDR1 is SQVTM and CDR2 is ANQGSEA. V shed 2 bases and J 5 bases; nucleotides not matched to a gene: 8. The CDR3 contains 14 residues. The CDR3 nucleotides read TGCAGCGTTGAAACCGCGGGAGTGGAGGAGACCCAGTACTTC. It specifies CSVETAGVEETQYF.

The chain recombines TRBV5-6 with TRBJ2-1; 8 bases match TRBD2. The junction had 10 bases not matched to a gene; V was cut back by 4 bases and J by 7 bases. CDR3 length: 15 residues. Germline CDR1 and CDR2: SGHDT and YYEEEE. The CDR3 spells CASSVPRLALNEQFF. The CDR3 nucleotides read TGTGCCAGCAGCGTACCCCGACTAGCGCTGAATGAGCAGTTCTTC.

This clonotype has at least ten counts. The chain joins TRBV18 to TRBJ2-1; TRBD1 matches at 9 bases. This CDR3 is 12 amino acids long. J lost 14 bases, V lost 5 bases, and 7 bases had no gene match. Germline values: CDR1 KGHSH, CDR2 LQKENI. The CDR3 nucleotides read TGTGCCAGCTCAAGCGGACAGGGGCCGGAGTTCTTC. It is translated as CASSSGQGPEFF.

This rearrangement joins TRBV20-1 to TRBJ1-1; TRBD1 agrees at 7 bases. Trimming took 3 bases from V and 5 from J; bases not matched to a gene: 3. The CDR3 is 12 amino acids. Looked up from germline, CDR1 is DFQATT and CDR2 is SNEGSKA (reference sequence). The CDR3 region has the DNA TGCAGTGCTAGTTCCAGGGGGACTGAAGCTTTCTTT. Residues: CSASSRGTEAFF.

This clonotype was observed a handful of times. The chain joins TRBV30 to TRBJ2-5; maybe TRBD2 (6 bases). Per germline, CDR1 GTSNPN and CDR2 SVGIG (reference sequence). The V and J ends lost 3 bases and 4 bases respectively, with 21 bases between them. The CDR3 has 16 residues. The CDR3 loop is CAWSGGIVGVVETQYF. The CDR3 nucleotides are TGTGCCTGGAGCGGCGGGATAGTTGGTGTCGTAGAGACCCAGTACTTC.

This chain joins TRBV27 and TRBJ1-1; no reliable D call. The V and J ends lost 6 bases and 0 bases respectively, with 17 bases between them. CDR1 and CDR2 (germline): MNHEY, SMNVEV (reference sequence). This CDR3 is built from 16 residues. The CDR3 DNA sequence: TGTGCCAGCAGCTCCGCCCTAAATTTTTTGAACACTGAAGCTTTCTTT. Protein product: CASSSALNFLNTEAFF.

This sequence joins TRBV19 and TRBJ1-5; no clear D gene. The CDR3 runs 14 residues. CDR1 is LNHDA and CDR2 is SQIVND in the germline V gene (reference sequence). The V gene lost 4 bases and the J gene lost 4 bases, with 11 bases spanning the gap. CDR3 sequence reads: CASSTPGSNQPQHF. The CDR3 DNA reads TGTGCCAGTAGTACACCGGGATCAAATCAGCCCCAGCATTTT. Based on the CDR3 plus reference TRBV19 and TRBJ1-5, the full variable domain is DGGITQSPKYLFRKEGQNVTLSCEQNLNHDAMYWYRQDPGQGLRLIYYSQIVNDFQKGDIAEGYSVSREKKESFPLTVTSAQKNPTAFYLCASSTPGSNQPQHFGDGTRLSIL.

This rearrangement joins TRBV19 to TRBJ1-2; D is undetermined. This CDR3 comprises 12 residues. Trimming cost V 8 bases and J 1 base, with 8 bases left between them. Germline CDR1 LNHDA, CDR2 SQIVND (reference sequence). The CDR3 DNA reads TGTGCCAGTTATGACATTAACTATGGCTACACCTTC. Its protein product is CASYDINYGYTF.

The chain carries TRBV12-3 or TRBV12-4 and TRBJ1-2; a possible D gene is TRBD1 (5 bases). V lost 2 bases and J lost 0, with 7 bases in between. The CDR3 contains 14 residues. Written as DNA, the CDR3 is TGTGCCAGCAGTTTACAGGGTACTAACTATGGCTACACCTTC. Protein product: CASSLQGTNYGYTF.

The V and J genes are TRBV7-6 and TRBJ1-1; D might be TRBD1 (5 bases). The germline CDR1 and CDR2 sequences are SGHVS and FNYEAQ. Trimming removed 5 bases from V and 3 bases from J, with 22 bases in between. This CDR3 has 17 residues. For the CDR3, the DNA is TGTGCCAGCAGCACGGCGGGGGGGGTGAAAAGGTACACTGAAGCTTTCTTT. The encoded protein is CASSTAGGVKRYTEAFF. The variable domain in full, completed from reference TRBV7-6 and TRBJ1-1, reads GAGVSQSPRYKVTKRGQDVALRCDPISGHVSLYWYRQALGQGPEFLTYFNYEAQQDKSGLPNDRFSAERPEGSISTLTIQRTEQRDSAMYRCASSTAGGVKRYTEAFFGQGTRLTVV.

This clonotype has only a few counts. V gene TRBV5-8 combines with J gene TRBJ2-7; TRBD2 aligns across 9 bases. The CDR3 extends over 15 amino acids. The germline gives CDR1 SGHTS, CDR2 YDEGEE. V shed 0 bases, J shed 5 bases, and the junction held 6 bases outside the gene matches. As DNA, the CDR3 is TGTGCCAGCAGCTTGGGGACTAGCGATTCGGACGAGCAGTACTTC. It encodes CASSLGTSDSDEQYF. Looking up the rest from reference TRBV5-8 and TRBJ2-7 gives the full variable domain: EAGVTQSPTHLIKTRGQQATLRCSPISGHTSVYWYQQALGLGLQFLLWYDEGEERNRGNFPPRFSGRQFPNYSSELNVNALELEDSALYLCASSLGTSDSDEQYFGPGTRLTVT.

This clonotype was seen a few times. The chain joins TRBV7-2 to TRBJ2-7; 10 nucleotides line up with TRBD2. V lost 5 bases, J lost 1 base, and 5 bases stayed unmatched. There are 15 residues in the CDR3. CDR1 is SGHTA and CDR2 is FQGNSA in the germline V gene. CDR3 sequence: CASSIGLAVSYEQYF. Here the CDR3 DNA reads TGTGCCAGCAGCATCGGACTAGCGGTTTCCTACGAGCAGTACTTC.

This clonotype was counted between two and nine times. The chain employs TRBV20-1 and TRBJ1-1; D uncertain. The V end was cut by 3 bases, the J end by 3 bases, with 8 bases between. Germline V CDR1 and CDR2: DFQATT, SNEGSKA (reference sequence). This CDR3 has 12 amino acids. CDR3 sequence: CSARSLDTEAFF. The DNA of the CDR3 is TGCAGTGCTAGGAGCCTGGACACTGAAGCTTTCTTT.

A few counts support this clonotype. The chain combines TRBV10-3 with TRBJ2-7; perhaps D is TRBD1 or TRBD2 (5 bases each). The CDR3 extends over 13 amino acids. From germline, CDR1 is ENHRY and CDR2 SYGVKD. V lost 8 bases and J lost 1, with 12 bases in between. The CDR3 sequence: CAIGDRLSYEQYF. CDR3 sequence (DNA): TGTGCCATCGGGGACCGCTTGTCCTACGAGCAGTACTTC.

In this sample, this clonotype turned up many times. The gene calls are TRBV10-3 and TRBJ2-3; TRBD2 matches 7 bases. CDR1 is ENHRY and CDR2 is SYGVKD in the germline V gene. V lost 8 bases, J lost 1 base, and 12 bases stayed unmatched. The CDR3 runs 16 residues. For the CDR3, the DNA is TGTGCCATCTCGGCGGGGGAGTTCGTGGGCACAGATACGCAGTATTTT. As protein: CAISAGEFVGTDTQYF.

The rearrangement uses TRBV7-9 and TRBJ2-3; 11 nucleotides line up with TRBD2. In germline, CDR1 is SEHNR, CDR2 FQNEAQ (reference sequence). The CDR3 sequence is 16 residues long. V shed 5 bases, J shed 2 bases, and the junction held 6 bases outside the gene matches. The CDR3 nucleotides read TGTGCCAGCAGCGGAGGACTAGCGGGCCCCACAGATACGCAGTATTTT. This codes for CASSGGLAGPTDTQYF. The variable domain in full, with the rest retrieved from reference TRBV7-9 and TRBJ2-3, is DTGVSQNPRHKITKRGQNVTFRCDPISEHNRLYWYRQTLGQGPEFLTYFQNEAQLEKSRLLSDRFSAERPKGSFSTLEIQRTEQGDSAMYLCASSGGLAGPTDTQYFGPGTRLTVL.

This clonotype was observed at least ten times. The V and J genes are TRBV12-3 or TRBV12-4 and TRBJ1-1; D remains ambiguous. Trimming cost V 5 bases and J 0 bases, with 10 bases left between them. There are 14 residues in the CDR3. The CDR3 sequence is CASSLRGVNTEAFF. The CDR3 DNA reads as TGTGCCAGCAGTCTGAGAGGTGTGAACACTGAAGCTTTCTTT.

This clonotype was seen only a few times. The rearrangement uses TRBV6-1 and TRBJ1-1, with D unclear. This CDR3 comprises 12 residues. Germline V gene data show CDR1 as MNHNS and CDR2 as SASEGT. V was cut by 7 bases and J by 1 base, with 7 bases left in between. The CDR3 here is CASNTANTEAFF. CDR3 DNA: TGTGCCAGCAACACAGCGAACACTGAAGCTTTCTTT.

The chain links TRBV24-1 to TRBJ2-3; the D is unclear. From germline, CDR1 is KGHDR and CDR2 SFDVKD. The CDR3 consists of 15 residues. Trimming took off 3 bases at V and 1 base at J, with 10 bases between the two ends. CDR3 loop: CATSDRTEGTDTQYF. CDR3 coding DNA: TGTGCCACCAGTGATAGGACCGAAGGCACAGATACGCAGTATTTT.

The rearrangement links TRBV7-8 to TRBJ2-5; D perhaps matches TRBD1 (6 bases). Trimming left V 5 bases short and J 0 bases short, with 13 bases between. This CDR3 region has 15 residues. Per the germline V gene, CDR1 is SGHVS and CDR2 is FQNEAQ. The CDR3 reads CASSHRQAYQETQYF. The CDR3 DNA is TGTGCCAGCAGCCACCGACAGGCGTACCAAGAGACCCAGTACTTC.

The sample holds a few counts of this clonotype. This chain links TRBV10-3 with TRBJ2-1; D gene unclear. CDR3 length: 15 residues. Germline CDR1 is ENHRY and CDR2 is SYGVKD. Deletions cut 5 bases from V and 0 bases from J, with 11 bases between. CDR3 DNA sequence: TGTGCCATCAGTCCCCGGGTAGGCTCCTACAATGAGCAGTTCTTC. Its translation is CAISPRVGSYNEQFF.